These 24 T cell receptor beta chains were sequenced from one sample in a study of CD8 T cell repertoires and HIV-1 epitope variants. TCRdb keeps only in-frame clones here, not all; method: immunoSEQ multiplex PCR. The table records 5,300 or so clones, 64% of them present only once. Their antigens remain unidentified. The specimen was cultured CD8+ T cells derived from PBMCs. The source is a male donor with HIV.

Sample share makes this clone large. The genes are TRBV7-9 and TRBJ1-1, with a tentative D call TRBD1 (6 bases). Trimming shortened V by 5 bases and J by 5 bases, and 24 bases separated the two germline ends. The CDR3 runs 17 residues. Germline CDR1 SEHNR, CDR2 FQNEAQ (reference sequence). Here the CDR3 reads CASSPRGMGASRTEAFF. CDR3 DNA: TGTGCCAGCAGCCCCCGGGGGATGGGGGCATCGAGAACTGAAGCTTTCTTT.

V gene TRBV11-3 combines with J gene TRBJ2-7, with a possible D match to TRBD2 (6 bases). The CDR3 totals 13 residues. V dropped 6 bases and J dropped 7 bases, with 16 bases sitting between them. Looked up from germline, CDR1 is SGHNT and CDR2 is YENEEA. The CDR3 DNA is TGTGCCAGCAGTGCTACCCCCGGGGGTGAGCAGTACTTC. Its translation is CASSATPGGEQYF.

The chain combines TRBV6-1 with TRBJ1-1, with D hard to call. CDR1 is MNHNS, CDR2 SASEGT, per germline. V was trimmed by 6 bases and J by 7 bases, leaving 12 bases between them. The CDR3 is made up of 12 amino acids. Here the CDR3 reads CASSLASLEAFF. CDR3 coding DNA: TGTGCCAGCAGCCTCGCCTCCCTTGAAGCTTTCTTT.

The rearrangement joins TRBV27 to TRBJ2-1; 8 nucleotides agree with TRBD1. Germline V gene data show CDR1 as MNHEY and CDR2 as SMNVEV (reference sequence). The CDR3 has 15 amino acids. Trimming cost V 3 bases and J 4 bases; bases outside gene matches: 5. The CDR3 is CASSFGQGIYNEQFF. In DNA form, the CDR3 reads TGTGCCAGCAGTTTTGGACAGGGAATTTACAATGAGCAGTTCTTC.

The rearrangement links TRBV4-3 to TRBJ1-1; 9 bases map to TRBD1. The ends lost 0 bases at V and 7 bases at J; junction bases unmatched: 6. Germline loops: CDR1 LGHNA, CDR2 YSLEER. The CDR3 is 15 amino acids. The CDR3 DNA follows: TGCGCCAGCAGCCAAGATGGGGGACAGGGAGATGAAGCTTTCTTT. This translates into CASSQDGGQGDEAFF.

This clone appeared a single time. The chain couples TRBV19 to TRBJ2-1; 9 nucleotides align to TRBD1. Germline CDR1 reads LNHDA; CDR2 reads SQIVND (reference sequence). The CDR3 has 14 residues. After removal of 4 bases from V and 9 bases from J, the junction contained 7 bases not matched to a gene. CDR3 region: CASSRGQGRSEQFF. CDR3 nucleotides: TGTGCCAGTAGTAGGGGACAGGGTAGAAGTGAGCAGTTCTTC.

The CDR3 coding sequence is TGTGCCAGCAGCTTGGCCGGGGAGGGCCCCTACAATGAGCAGTTCTTC. Protein product: CASSLAGEGPYNEQFF. The chain recombines TRBV5-6 with TRBJ2-1, with TRBD2 identical over 7 bases. Germline lookup yields CDR1 SGHDT and CDR2 YYEEEE. This CDR3 is 16 amino acids long. J gave up 2 bases and V 0 bases, and 5 bases lay outside the gene matches.

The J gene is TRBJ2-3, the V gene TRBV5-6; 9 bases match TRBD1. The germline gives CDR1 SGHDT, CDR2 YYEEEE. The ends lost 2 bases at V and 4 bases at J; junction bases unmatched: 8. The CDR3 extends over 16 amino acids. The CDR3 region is CASSFGTGLLADTQYF. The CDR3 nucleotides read TGTGCCAGCAGCTTCGGGACAGGGCTTCTTGCAGATACGCAGTATTTT.

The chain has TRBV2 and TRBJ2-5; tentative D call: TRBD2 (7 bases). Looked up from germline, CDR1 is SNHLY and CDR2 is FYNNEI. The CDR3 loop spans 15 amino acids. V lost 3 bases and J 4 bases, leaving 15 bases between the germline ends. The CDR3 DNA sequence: TGTGCCAGCAGTGACCTAGCGGAGGGGGGAGAGACCCAGTACTTC. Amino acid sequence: CASSDLAEGGETQYF.

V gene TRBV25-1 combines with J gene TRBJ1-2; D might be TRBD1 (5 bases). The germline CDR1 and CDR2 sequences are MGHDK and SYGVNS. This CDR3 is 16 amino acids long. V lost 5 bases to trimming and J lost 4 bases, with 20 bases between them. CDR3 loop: CASSNFGALGVYGYTF. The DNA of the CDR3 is TGTGCCAGCAGTAACTTCGGGGCCCTGGGGGTCTATGGCTACACCTTC.

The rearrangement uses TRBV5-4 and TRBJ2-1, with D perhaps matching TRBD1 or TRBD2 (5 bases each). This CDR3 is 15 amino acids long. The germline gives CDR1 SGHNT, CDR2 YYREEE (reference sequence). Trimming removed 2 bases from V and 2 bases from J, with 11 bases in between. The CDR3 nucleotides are TGTGCCAGCAGCTTAGACTTGGGGGCCTACAATGAGCAGTTCTTC. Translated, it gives CASSLDLGAYNEQFF.

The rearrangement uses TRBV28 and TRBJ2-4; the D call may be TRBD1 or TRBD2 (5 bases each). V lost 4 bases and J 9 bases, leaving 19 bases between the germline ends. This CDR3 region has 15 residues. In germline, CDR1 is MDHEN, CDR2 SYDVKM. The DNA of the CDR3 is TGTGCCAGCAGTTCCGGGACCCCTGATGTGGGCATTCAGTACTTC. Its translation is CASSSGTPDVGIQYF.

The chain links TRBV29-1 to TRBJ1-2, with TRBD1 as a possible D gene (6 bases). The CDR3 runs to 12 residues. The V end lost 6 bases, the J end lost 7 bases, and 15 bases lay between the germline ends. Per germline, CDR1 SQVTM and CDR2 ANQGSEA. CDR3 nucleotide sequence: TGCAGCGTCCCCGACTGGGGGCTTGGCTACACCTTC. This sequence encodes CSVPDWGLGYTF.

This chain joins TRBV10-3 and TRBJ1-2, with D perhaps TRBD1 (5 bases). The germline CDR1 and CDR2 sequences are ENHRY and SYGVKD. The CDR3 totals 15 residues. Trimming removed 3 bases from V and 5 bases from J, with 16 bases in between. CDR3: CAISERDGGRYGYTF. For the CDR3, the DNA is TGTGCCATCAGTGAACGGGACGGGGGTCGGTATGGCTACACCTTC.

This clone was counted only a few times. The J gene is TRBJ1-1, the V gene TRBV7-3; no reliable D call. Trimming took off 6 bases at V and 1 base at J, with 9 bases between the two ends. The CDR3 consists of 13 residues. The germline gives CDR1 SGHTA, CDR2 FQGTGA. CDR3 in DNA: TGTGCCAGCAGGGACTCAGGGAACACTGAAGCTTTCTTT. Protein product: CASRDSGNTEAFF.

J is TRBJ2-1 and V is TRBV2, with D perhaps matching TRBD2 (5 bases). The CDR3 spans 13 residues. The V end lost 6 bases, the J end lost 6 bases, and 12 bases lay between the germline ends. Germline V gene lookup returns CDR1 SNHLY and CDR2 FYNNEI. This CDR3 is CASRESAGNEQFF. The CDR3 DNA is TGTGCCAGCAGGGAGTCTGCGGGCAATGAGCAGTTCTTC.

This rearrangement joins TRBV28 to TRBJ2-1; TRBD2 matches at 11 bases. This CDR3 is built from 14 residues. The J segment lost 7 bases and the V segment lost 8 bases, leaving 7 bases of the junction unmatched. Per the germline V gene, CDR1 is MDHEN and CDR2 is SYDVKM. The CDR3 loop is CASLTSGGWNEQFF. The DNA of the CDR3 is TGTGCCAGCCTCACTAGCGGGGGATGGAATGAGCAGTTCTTC.

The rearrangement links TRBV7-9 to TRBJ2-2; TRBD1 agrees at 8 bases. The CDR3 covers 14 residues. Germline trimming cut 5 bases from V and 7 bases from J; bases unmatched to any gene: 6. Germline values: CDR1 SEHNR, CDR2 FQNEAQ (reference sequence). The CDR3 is CASSPRTGNGELFF. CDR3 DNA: TGTGCCAGCAGCCCACGGACAGGGAACGGGGAGCTGTTTTTT.

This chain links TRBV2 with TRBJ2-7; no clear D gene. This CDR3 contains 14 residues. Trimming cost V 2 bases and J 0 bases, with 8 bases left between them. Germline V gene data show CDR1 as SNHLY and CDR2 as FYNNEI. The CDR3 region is CASSEYGDSYEQYF. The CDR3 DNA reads TGTGCCAGCAGTGAATATGGGGACTCCTACGAGCAGTACTTC.

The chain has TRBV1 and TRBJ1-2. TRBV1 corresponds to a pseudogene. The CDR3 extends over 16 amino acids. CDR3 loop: CASSQDPPDLDYGYTF. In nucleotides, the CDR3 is TGCGCCAGCAGCCAAGATCCCCCAGACTTGGACTATGGCTACACCTTC.

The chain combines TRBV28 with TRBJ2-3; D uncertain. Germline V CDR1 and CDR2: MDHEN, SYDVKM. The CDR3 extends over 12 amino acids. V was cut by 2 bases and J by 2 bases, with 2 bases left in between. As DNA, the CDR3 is TGTGCCAGCAGTTTACACACAGATACGCAGTATTTT. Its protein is CASSLHTDTQYF.

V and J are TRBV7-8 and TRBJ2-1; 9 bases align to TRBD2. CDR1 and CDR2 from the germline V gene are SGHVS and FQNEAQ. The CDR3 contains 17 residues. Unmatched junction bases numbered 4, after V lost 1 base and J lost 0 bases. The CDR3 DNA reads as TGTGCCAGCAGCTTAGAGCTAGCGGGATTCTCCTACAATGAGCAGTTCTTC. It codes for CASSLELAGFSYNEQFF.

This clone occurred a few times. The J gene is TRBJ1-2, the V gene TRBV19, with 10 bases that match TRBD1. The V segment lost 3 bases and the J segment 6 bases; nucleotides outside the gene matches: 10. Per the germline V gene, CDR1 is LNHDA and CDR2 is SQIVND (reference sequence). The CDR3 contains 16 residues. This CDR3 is CASSILGTGDVNGYTF. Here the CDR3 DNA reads TGTGCCAGTAGTATCTTGGGGACAGGGGACGTCAATGGCTACACCTTC.

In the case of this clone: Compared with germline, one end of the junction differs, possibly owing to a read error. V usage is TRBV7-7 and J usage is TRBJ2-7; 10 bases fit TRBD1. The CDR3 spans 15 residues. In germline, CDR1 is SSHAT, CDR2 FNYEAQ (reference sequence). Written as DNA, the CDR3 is TGTGCTAGCAGCTCCGGGACAGGGGATAACGACGAGCAGTACTTC. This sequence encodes CASSSGTGDNDEQYF.